The 15 T cell receptor beta chains listed next were all sequenced from one sample in a study of T cell clonality in common variable immunodeficiency. The protocol was immunoSEQ multiplex PCR, while the TCRdb copy is restricted to in-frame clones and leaves out a portion. The sample contains 35,000 to 45,000 clones, none of them singletons. The source material was peripheral blood mononuclear cells. The receptors derive from a person aged 18 to 75 in good health.

This clone was detected ten times or more. The CDR3 is cut off 3 residues early in the read; its end comes from the germline J gene. This chain links TRBV19 with TRBJ2-7; D perhaps matches TRBD1 (5 bases). CDR3 size: 14 residues. Trimming took off 3 bases at V and 0 bases at J, with 9 bases between the two ends. Germline CDR1 is LNHDA and CDR2 is SQIVND (reference sequence). Here the CDR3 reads CASSISDSSYEQYF. The CDR3 DNA, read in part, is TGTGCCAGTAGTATCTCTGACAGCTCCTACGAG.

Ten or more counts support this clone. The read finishes 3 residues shy of the CDR3 end, and the germline J gene is used to complete it. The chain is built from TRBV7-2 and TRBJ2-7, with a tentative D call TRBD2 (6 bases). CDR1 and CDR2 from the germline V gene are SGHTA and FQGNSA. This CDR3 has 13 residues. V lost 11 bases and J lost 4, with 18 bases in between. The CDR3 spells CALTGTLLYEQYF. The sequenced CDR3 bases are TGTGCCCTAACCGGGACTCTCTTATACGAG.

At least ten counts were recorded for this clone. The read ends 3 residues before the CDR3 terminus; that terminus is restored from the germline J gene. The J gene is TRBJ2-7, the V gene TRBV7-8; 7 bases fit TRBD1. The CDR3 is made up of 14 amino acids. V dropped 5 bases and J dropped 3; count of bases not matched to a gene: 7. Germline V gives CDR1 SGHVS, CDR2 FQNEAQ. CDR3 protein: CASSPRTGNYEQYF. The part of the CDR3 DNA that was read is TGTGCCAGCAGCCCACGGACAGGAAACTACGAG. Full variable domain (missing parts from reference TRBV7-8 and TRBJ2-7): GAGVSQSPRYKVAKRGQDVALRCDPISGHVSLFWYQQALGQGPEFLTYFQNEAQLDKSGLPSDRFFAERPEGSVSTLKIQRTQQEDSAVYLCASSPRTGNYEQYFGPGTRLTVT.

Many counts were recorded for this clone. The CDR3 end is not reached by the read, which stops 3 residues before it; the germline J gene fills it in. The genes are TRBV15 and TRBJ2-7, with a tentative D call TRBD1 (5 bases). CDR1 is LNHNV and CDR2 is YYDKDF in the germline V gene (reference sequence). The length of the CDR3 is 14 residues. V was clipped by 4 bases and J by 2 bases, with 12 bases between them. CDR3 region: CATSTRQMTYEQYF. CDR3 bases read: TGTGCCACCAGCACGCGACAGATGACCTACGAG.

This clone was recorded many times. Read coverage stops 3 residues before the CDR3 terminus; the germline J gene supplies the remainder. The rearrangement joins TRBV19 to TRBJ1-5, with D unresolved. Germline CDR1 LNHDA, CDR2 SQIVND (reference sequence). CDR3 length equals 15 residues. Between the trimmed V and J ends, which lost 2 bases and 6 bases, there was a span of 14 bases. The part of the CDR3 DNA that was read is TGTGCCAGTAGTATAAAAGGGCAAAGGCGTCAGCCC. Translated, it gives CASSIKGQRRQP. The CDR3 in full is CASSIKGQRRQPQHF.

This clone has at least ten counts. The read ends 3 residues before the CDR3 terminus; that terminus is restored from the germline J gene. V and J are TRBV6-1 and TRBJ2-5; 11 nucleotides match TRBD2. Germline V CDR1 and CDR2: MNHNS, SASEGT. The CDR3 runs to 15 residues. V was clipped by 4 bases and J by 2 bases; unmatched bases: 3. CDR3 sequence reads: CASSVLAGGQETQYF. CDR3 DNA, as far as it was read: TGTGCCAGCAGTGTTCTAGCGGGGGGACAAGAGACC.

Ten or more counts support this clone. The CDR3 is cut off 3 residues early in the read; its end comes from the germline J gene. The chain uses TRBV5-1 and TRBJ2-7; 9 positions match TRBD1. This CDR3 contains 14 residues. Losses at the gene ends were 5 bases for V and 4 bases for J; bases not matched to a gene: 7. Germline CDR1 is SGHRS and CDR2 is YFSETQ. The sequenced CDR3 bases are TGCGCCAGCAGTCGGGACAGGGACCTTTACGAG. It yields the protein CASSRDRDLYE. The complete CDR3 sequence is CASSRDRDLYEQYF.

This clone has just a few counts. The read gets to within 3 residues of the CDR3 end, and the germline J gene fills in the rest. This same CDR3 is encoded by further DNA sequences in the sample. This rearrangement joins TRBV20-1 to TRBJ2-5; 10 bases match TRBD2. V dropped 2 bases and J dropped 5; count of bases not matched to a gene: 14. The CDR3 length is 17 residues. CDR1 is DFQATT and CDR2 is SNEGSKA in the germline V gene (reference sequence). Incomplete CDR3 DNA: TGCAGTGCTAGAACCATGGGACTAGCGTATCCCCAGGAGACC. It yields the protein CSARTMGLAYPQET. The whole CDR3 is CSARTMGLAYPQETQYF.

As regards this clone: The sequenced fragment ends 3 residues before the CDR3 boundary, so the rest is inferred from the germline J gene. V gene TRBV4-2 combines with J gene TRBJ2-7, with 9 bases that match TRBD2. The CDR3 totals 17 residues. The V gene end was trimmed by 1 base and the J gene end by 2 bases; junction bases not matched to a gene: 9. Germline CDR1 is LGHNA and CDR2 is YNFKEQ. This CDR3 is CASSQVGTSGFPYEQYF. The DNA read from the CDR3 is TGTGCCAGCAGCCAAGTGGGAACTAGCGGGTTCCCCTACGAG.

At least ten counts were recorded for this clone. The read ends 3 residues early relative to the CDR3; the germline J gene fills the gap. The chain couples TRBV18 to TRBJ1-4; 7 bases fit TRBD1. Losses at the gene ends were 0 bases for V and 3 bases for J; bases not matched to a gene: 1. The CDR3 loop spans 15 amino acids. Per germline, CDR1 KGHSH and CDR2 LQKENI. CDR3 bases read: TGTGCCAGCTCACCACCGGGACAGCCTAATGAAAAA. Encoded protein: CASSPPGQPNEK. The whole CDR3 protein is CASSPPGQPNEKLFF.

Points on this clone: The read stops 3 residues short of the end of the CDR3; the missing end is completed from the germline J gene. The chain recombines TRBV19 with TRBJ1-5; 8 positions match TRBD1. The CDR3 spans 16 residues. Germline values: CDR1 LNHDA, CDR2 SQIVND (reference sequence). After removal of 4 bases from V and 0 bases from J, the junction contained 5 bases not matched to a gene. CDR3 loop: CASSNQQGVSNQPQHF. CDR3 bases read: TGTGCCAGTAGTAACCAACAGGGGGTTAGCAATCAGCCC. Full variable domain (outside the CDR3, taken from reference TRBV19 and TRBJ1-5): DGGITQSPKYLFRKEGQNVTLSCEQNLNHDAMYWYRQDPGQGLRLIYYSQIVNDFQKGDIAEGYSVSREKKESFPLTVTSAQKNPTAFYLCASSNQQGVSNQPQHFGDGTRLSIL.

The sample holds many counts of this clone. The CDR3 end lies 3 residues beyond the end of the read and is filled in from the germline J gene. The gene calls are TRBV2 and TRBJ2-7, with 10 bases lining up with TRBD2. This CDR3 is built from 12 residues. Germline V gene sequence: CDR1 SNHLY, CDR2 FYNNEI. J lost 6 bases, V lost 5 bases, and 1 base had no gene match. The CDR3 sequence: CASSLAGAEQYF. The part of the CDR3 DNA that was read is TGTGCCAGCAGTCTAGCGGGAGCCGAG.

This clone was detected many times. Read sequence stops 3 residues before the CDR3 end, and the germline J gene provides the missing end. The rearrangement uses TRBV5-8 and TRBJ1-3, with D uncertain. V was trimmed by 5 bases and J by 4 bases, leaving 7 bases between them. CDR1 is SGHTS, CDR2 YDEGEE, per germline. This CDR3 has 12 amino acids. CDR3 bases read: TGTGCCAGCAGAACGACAGGAAACACC. It yields the protein CASRTTGNT. The full CDR3 reads CASRTTGNTIYF.

This clone was detected many times. The missing CDR3 end, 3 residues past where the read stops, is filled in from the germline J gene. The chain recombines TRBV29-1 with TRBJ1-4, with 10 nucleotides matching TRBD1. The CDR3 extends over 15 amino acids. From germline, CDR1 is SQVTM and CDR2 ANQGSEA. The J segment lost 6 bases and the V segment lost 7 bases, leaving 11 bases of the junction unmatched. The part of the CDR3 DNA that was read is TGCAGCGCCTACCCCGGGACAGGGGACTATGAAAAA. Amino acid sequence: CSAYPGTGDYEK. The entire CDR3 reads CSAYPGTGDYEKLFF.

This clone was recorded at least ten times. From the germline J gene comes the end of the CDR3, since the read stops 3 residues before it. V is TRBV2 and J is TRBJ2-7; D ambiguous. The CDR3 is 16 amino acids. V was trimmed by 6 bases and J by 0 bases, leaving 18 bases between them. Germline lookup yields CDR1 SNHLY and CDR2 FYNNEI. The CDR3 loop reads CASSSPNNSGSYEQYF. The sequenced part of the CDR3 DNA is TGTGCCAGCAGCTCCCCCAACAACTCAGGCTCCTACGAG.